The 5 T cell receptor beta chains below all came from one sample that was sequenced in a study of shared clonotypes between healthy human individuals (dated by TCRdb to the early 2020s). Library creation used the immunoSEQ multiplex PCR assay. Held by TCRdb, this immuneACCESS table contains in-frame sequences only and omits some clones. Under half of the omission traces to an unresolved V gene where checked; the cause of the rest is unknown. In all, the sample holds just over 2,000,000 clones, and 90% to 95% of those were seen once. 0.1% to 0.15% of the sample is in the top ten clones. The sample comprised naive CD4+ T cells sorted from blood. In light of the paper, this sample's cell subset or site label describes: CD45RA+ positively selected. Receptors originate from a man younger than 30 in good health.

In the case of this clone: The same CDR3 can be traced to other DNA sequences in this sample. This chain connects TRBV5-1 to TRBJ1-2; D is unresolved. Germline V gene data show CDR1 as SGHRS and CDR2 as YFSETQ. The CDR3 totals 13 residues. Trimming shortened V by 1 base and J by 1 base, and 5 bases separated the two germline ends. CDR3 amino acids: CASSLTDNYGYTF. The CDR3 DNA follows: TGCGCCAGCAGCTTGACCGATAACTATGGCTACACCTTC.

V is TRBV28 and J is TRBJ2-1; D is undetermined. CDR3 length equals 11 residues. Germline V CDR1 and CDR2: MDHEN, SYDVKM. Trimming left V 2 bases short and J 10 bases short, with 6 bases between. The CDR3 bases are TGTGCCAGCAGTTTACCCTCGGAGCAGTTCTTC. Its translation: CASSLPSEQFF.

The chain joins TRBV5-4 to TRBJ2-2; perhaps D is TRBD1 or TRBD2 (5 bases each). CDR3 length: 15 residues. CDR1 is SGHNT, CDR2 YYREEE, per germline (reference sequence). With 0 bases removed from V and 6 bases from J, the gap between germline ends came to 12 bases. The DNA of the CDR3 is TGTGCCAGCAGCTTGGATAGTTGGGGGTCCGGGGAGCTGTTTTTT. It encodes CASSLDSWGSGELFF.

The J gene is TRBJ1-1, the V gene TRBV5-1, with D unresolved. CDR3 size: 16 residues. V lost 0 bases to trimming and J lost 2 bases, with 14 bases between them. CDR1 and CDR2 (germline): SGHRS, YFSETQ. Here the CDR3 reads CASSLGEEAPNTEAFF. CDR3 DNA sequence: TGCGCCAGCAGCTTGGGCGAGGAAGCCCCAAACACTGAAGCTTTCTTT.

The chain has TRBV7-2 and TRBJ2-5; a possible D gene is TRBD1 (6 bases). The ends were cut back, 5 bases at V and 3 bases at J, with 10 bases in the middle. Germline loops: CDR1 SGHTA, CDR2 FQGNSA. CDR3 length equals 13 residues. CDR3 region: CASSTGTKETQYF. CDR3 DNA: TGTGCCAGCAGCACCGGGACAAAAGAGACCCAGTACTTC.